This entry lists 15 T cell receptor beta chains sequenced from one sample in a study of blood T cell repertoires in COVID-19. TCRdb's table, derived via immunoSEQ multiplex PCR, lists solely in-frame clones and lacks some. The data show approximately 150,000 clones, roughly nine tenths seen once. Sequencing was carried out using peripheral blood. These TCRs come from a woman aged 55-69 years with active or convalescent COVID-19.

This rearrangement joins TRBV7-8 to TRBJ1-5; 9 positions match TRBD1. This CDR3 is built from 16 residues. J gave up 0 bases and V 5 bases, and 5 bases lay outside the gene matches. CDR1 and CDR2 (germline): SGHVS, FQNEAQ. CDR3 residues: CASSVWTGVSNQPQHF. CDR3 DNA: TGTGCCAGCAGCGTCTGGACAGGGGTTAGCAATCAGCCCCAGCATTTT. The complete variable domain, with remaining parts taken from reference TRBV7-8 and TRBJ1-5, reads GAGVSQSPRYKVAKRGQDVALRCDPISGHVSLFWYQQALGQGPEFLTYFQNEAQLDKSGLPSDRFFAERPEGSVSTLKIQRTQQEDSAVYLCASSVWTGVSNQPQHFGDGTRLSIL.

The CDR3 nucleotides are TGTGCCAGCTCACCACGGGACAGGCCCTACAATGAGCAGTTCTTC. This codes for CASSPRDRPYNEQFF. The chain couples TRBV18 to TRBJ2-1; 8 bases align to TRBD1. The CDR3 runs to 15 residues. Unmatched junction bases numbered 1, after V lost 1 base and J lost 2 bases. Germline-derived CDR1 and CDR2 are KGHSH and LQKENI.

The chain couples TRBV4-1 to TRBJ1-1; 10 positions agree with TRBD1. Germline V gene data show CDR1 as MGHRA and CDR2 as YSYEKL. The CDR3 is 19 amino acids. Losses at the gene ends were 3 bases for V and 0 bases for J; bases not matched to a gene: 13. The CDR3 DNA follows: TGCGCCAGCAGCCAGTCATCAGGGACAGGGGATGGGTTGAACACTGAAGCTTTCTTT. As protein: CASSQSSGTGDGLNTEAFF.

This clone was seen once. The rearrangement links TRBV19 to TRBJ2-2; perhaps TRBD2 as D (6 bases). This CDR3 spans 13 amino acids. Looked up from germline, CDR1 is LNHDA and CDR2 is SQIVND (reference sequence). Trimming removed 10 bases at V and 6 bases at J, with 15 bases between. The CDR3 here is CAIRDGSAGELFF. The CDR3 coding sequence is TGTGCCATAAGGGACGGGAGCGCCGGGGAGCTGTTTTTT.

The chain joins TRBV6-2 or TRBV6-3 to TRBJ2-5; D uncertain. This CDR3 has 12 amino acids. Germline V gene lookup returns CDR1 MNHEY and CDR2 SVGEGT. Trimming removed 6 bases at V and 5 bases at J, with 10 bases between. The CDR3 region has the DNA TGTGCCAGCAGCTATATAGAGGAGACCCAGTACTTC. Its translation is CASSYIEETQYF.

The CDR3 sequence is CASSLDRGIYTF. CDR3 DNA: TGTGCCAGCAGCTTAGATCGGGGAATCTACACCTTC. The V gene is TRBV7-9, the J gene TRBJ1-2, with no clear D. This CDR3 is built from 12 residues. V gave up 1 base and J gave up 10 bases, with 10 bases separating them. CDR1 and CDR2 from the germline V gene are SEHNR and FQNEAQ (reference sequence).

This clone occurred once. The chain uses TRBV2 and TRBJ2-1, with 7 positions matching TRBD1. Germline V gene lookup returns CDR1 SNHLY and CDR2 FYNNEI. The CDR3 extends over 14 amino acids. V shed 4 bases and J 4 bases; nucleotides not matched to a gene: 4. This chain's CDR3 is CASSAGQIYNEQFF. The CDR3 region has the DNA TGTGCCAGCAGTGCGGGACAGATATACAATGAGCAGTTCTTC.

V and J are TRBV10-3 and TRBJ1-1; 10 bases map to TRBD1. V was clipped by 4 bases and J by 5 bases; unmatched bases: 1. This CDR3 is 13 amino acids long. CDR1 ENHRY and CDR2 SYGVKD come from the germline V gene. The CDR3 spells CAISGGQGTEAFF. CDR3 nucleotides: TGTGCCATCAGTGGGGGACAGGGGACTGAAGCTTTCTTT.

This clone was seen a single time. The chain uses TRBV5-8 and TRBJ1-2, with 9 nucleotides matching TRBD1. Germline loops: CDR1 SGHTS, CDR2 YDEGEE. This CDR3 spans 14 amino acids. V trimming: 3 bases; J trimming: 3 bases; junction bases outside the gene matches: 3. CDR3: CASSWTGAYYGYTF. DNA of the CDR3: TGTGCCAGCAGCTGGACAGGGGCATACTATGGCTACACCTTC.

V gene TRBV7-9 combines with J gene TRBJ2-7; 9 bases are a match to TRBD2. There are 13 residues in the CDR3. CDR1 is SEHNR, CDR2 FQNEAQ, per germline (reference sequence). The V gene end was trimmed by 5 bases and the J gene end by 5 bases; junction bases not matched to a gene: 4. In DNA, the CDR3 is TGTGCCAGCAGCCAGACTAGCGGACACGAGCAGTACTTC. Amino acid sequence: CASSQTSGHEQYF.

This sequence joins TRBV10-3 and TRBJ2-5; the match to TRBD1 covers 7 bases. The CDR3 length is 14 residues. The junction had 6 bases not matched to a gene; V was cut back by 6 bases and J by 2 bases. Germline values: CDR1 ENHRY, CDR2 SYGVKD. CDR3 in DNA: TGTGCCATCAGCTTGGGACAGAATCAAGAGACCCAGTACTTC. Amino acid sequence: CAISLGQNQETQYF.

This clone occurred a few times. This chain uses TRBV15 with TRBJ1-3, with a weak D call TRBD1 (5 bases). CDR1 and CDR2 from the germline V gene are LNHNV and YYDKDF (reference sequence). V was clipped by 0 bases and J by 8 bases, with 20 bases between them. The CDR3 sequence is 17 residues long. The CDR3 reads CATSRDLQGLVVDTIYF. The CDR3 DNA follows: TGTGCCACCAGCAGAGATCTTCAGGGTCTGGTCGTCGACACCATATATTTT.

The gene calls are TRBV6-5 and TRBJ1-3; D is unresolved. CDR1 and CDR2 from the germline V gene are MNHEY and SVGAGI. This CDR3 has 16 amino acids. The V and J ends lost 2 bases and 0 bases respectively, with 11 bases between them. The CDR3 DNA is TGTGCCAGCAGTTACGGGCAGCCAGACTCTGGAAACACCATATATTTT. This sequence encodes CASSYGQPDSGNTIYF.

V gene TRBV15 combines with J gene TRBJ1-1; tentative D call: TRBD1 (6 bases). CDR3 length: 15 residues. The germline CDR1 and CDR2 sequences are LNHNV and YYDKDF (reference sequence). V was trimmed by 0 bases and J by 4 bases, leaving 12 bases between them. The CDR3 DNA reads as TGTGCCACCAGCAGAGATCGGACAGAGACCACTGAAGCTTTCTTT. This codes for CATSRDRTETTEAFF.

The sample holds a few counts of this clone. This chain connects TRBV3-1 (or the pseudogene TRBV3-2) to TRBJ2-1; tentative D call: TRBD2 (6 bases). The CDR3 spans 14 residues. V was trimmed by 7 bases and J by 1 base, leaving 11 bases between them. Germline loops: CDR1 LGHDT, CDR2 YNNKEL (reference sequence). In nucleotides, the CDR3 is TGTGCCAGCATGAATGCGGGGTCCTACAATGAGCAGTTCTTC. Encoded protein: CASMNAGSYNEQFF.